The 11 T cell receptor beta chains presented below share a single source sample, sequenced in a study of blood T cell repertoires in COVID-19. The protocol was immunoSEQ multiplex PCR, while the TCRdb copy is restricted to in-frame clones and leaves out a portion. The sample shows 200,000 to 250,000 clones, about 88% of them seen only once. Sequenced sample: peripheral blood. Receptors were obtained from a woman between 40 and 50 years old with acute or convalescent COVID-19.

The J gene is TRBJ2-3, the V gene TRBV7-2, with a possible D match to TRBD2 (7 bases). V was trimmed by 5 bases and J by 8 bases, leaving 29 bases between them. CDR3 size: 18 residues. The germline V gene has CDR1 SGHTA and CDR2 FQGNSA. CDR3 in amino acids: CASSPGGGRAPARSTQYF. For the CDR3, the DNA is TGTGCCAGCAGCCCGGGGGGCGGCCGGGCCCCCGCCCGTAGTACGCAGTATTTT. The full variable domain, its missing parts supplied by reference TRBV7-2 and TRBJ2-3, is GAGVSQSPSNKVTEKGKDVELRCDPISGHTALYWYRQSLGQGLEFLIYFQGNSAPDKSGLPSDRFSAERTGGSVSTLTIQRTQQEDSAVYLCASSPGGGRAPARSTQYFGPGTRLTVL.

This chain links TRBV7-6 with TRBJ2-2; TRBD1 aligns across 10 bases. This CDR3 region has 17 residues. J lost 5 bases, V lost 5 bases, and 11 bases had no gene match. Germline assignment: CDR1 SGHVS and CDR2 FNYEAQ. The CDR3 DNA reads as TGTGCCAGCAGCCTCGGGACCGGGACAGGGGTTACCGGGGAGCTGTTTTTT. Translated: CASSLGTGTGVTGELFF.

The gene calls are TRBV10-3 and TRBJ2-1, with TRBD2 matching over 8 bases. Trimming took 4 bases from V and 0 from J; bases not matched to a gene: 14. Germline V gives CDR1 ENHRY, CDR2 SYGVKD. The CDR3 length is 19 residues. The CDR3 here is CAISVGGGPFSSSYNEQFF. The CDR3 DNA follows: TGTGCCATCAGTGTGGGCGGGGGGCCCTTTTCTAGCTCCTACAATGAGCAGTTCTTC.

This chain links TRBV7-6 with TRBJ1-2, with 9 positions matching TRBD1. The V and J ends lost 5 bases and 5 bases, in that order; junction bases with no gene match: 9. Germline V gene lookup returns CDR1 SGHVS and CDR2 FNYEAQ. This CDR3 spans 15 amino acids. The CDR3 reads CASSPEGGTGYGYTF. For the CDR3, the DNA is TGTGCCAGCAGCCCTGAAGGAGGGACAGGGTATGGCTACACCTTC.

The rearrangement uses TRBV6-6 and TRBJ1-3, with a possible D match to TRBD1 (6 bases). This CDR3 has 17 amino acids. The germline V gene has CDR1 MNHNY and CDR2 SVGAGI (reference sequence). Trimming took off 5 bases at V and 0 bases at J, with 17 bases between the two ends. CDR3 loop: CASSLRTASYSGNTIYF. CDR3 bases: TGTGCCAGCAGTCTCCGGACAGCAAGTTACTCTGGAAACACCATATATTTT.

This clone has just one count. The J gene is TRBJ2-3, the V gene TRBV7-8; TRBD2 aligns across 7 bases. The CDR3 runs 15 residues. Germline CDR1 reads SGHVS; CDR2 reads FQNEAQ. V was clipped by 5 bases and J by 2 bases; unmatched bases: 7. CDR3 DNA: TGTGCCAGCAGCGAGCGGGGCAATCCCACAGATACGCAGTATTTT. This sequence encodes CASSERGNPTDTQYF.

J is TRBJ1-1 and V is TRBV18, with 8 nucleotides matching TRBD1. V shed 1 base, J shed 3 bases, and the junction held 10 bases outside the gene matches. The CDR3 runs to 17 residues. CDR1 is KGHSH, CDR2 LQKENI, per germline. The CDR3: CASSPLFAGTGDTEAFF. CDR3 nucleotide sequence: TGTGCCAGCTCACCACTATTTGCCGGGACAGGTGACACTGAAGCTTTCTTT.

The chain uses TRBV5-5 and TRBJ1-5, with 7 bases matching TRBD1. Trimming took 0 bases from V and 5 from J; bases not matched to a gene: 5. Per the germline V gene, CDR1 is SGHKS and CDR2 is YYEKEE (reference sequence). This CDR3 is 15 amino acids long. CDR3 sequence: CASSLEGAGDQPQHF. The CDR3 region has the DNA TGTGCCAGCAGCTTGGAGGGGGCAGGGGATCAGCCCCAGCATTTT.

The V and J genes are TRBV5-1 and TRBJ2-3, with 12 bases aligning to TRBD2. Trimming cost V 4 bases and J 3 bases; bases outside gene matches: 9. The CDR3 is 17 amino acids. Per the germline V gene, CDR1 is SGHRS and CDR2 is YFSETQ. The CDR3 region is CASSPGLAGFWTDTQYF. CDR3 nucleotides: TGCGCCAGCAGCCCGGGACTAGCGGGCTTTTGGACAGATACGCAGTATTTT.

The chain is built from TRBV5-1 and TRBJ2-3; 10 bases are shared with TRBD2. Germline V gene data show CDR1 as SGHRS and CDR2 as YFSETQ. The CDR3 runs 20 residues. V trimming: 3 bases; J trimming: 6 bases; junction bases outside the gene matches: 22. The CDR3 sequence: CASSSGPGSGGRSLWDTQYF. In DNA, the CDR3 is TGCGCCAGCAGCTCTGGCCCCGGTAGCGGGGGGCGCTCCCTCTGGGATACGCAGTATTTT.

The chain joins TRBV18 to TRBJ1-1, with D uncertain. The V and J ends lost 6 bases and 7 bases respectively, with 15 bases between them. This CDR3 has 13 residues. CDR1 KGHSH and CDR2 LQKENI come from the germline V gene. The CDR3 here is CASSPNIDSEAFF. CDR3 bases: TGTGCCAGCTCGCCCAATATCGATAGTGAAGCTTTCTTT.